This passage covers 9 T cell receptor beta chains from one sample sequenced in a study of CD8 T cells in Susac syndrome. Random hexamers served to reverse transcribe about 0.5 to 1 ug RNA. TCRdb re-called the immunoSEQ multiplex PCR reads with MiXCR, one entry per CDR3 protein. The sample has 120,000 or so distinct CDR3 sequences; approximately 96% are singletons. Sequencing was performed on CD8+ T cells from PBMCs. The receptors were sampled from a human donor with Susac syndrome.

The chain joins TRBV7-9 to TRBJ2-1; D gene unclear. Trimming took off 2 bases at V and 9 bases at J, with 8 bases between the two ends. Germline V gene lookup returns CDR1 SEHNR and CDR2 FQNEAQ (reference sequence). The CDR3 is 12 residues long. The CDR3 protein is CASSLTVAEQFF. DNA of the CDR3: TGTGCCAGCAGCTTAACTGTGGCTGAGCAGTTCTTC.

V gene TRBV11-1 combines with J gene TRBJ2-3; D is possibly TRBD1 (6 bases). Trimming removed 0 bases at V and 3 bases at J, with 10 bases between. The germline V gene encodes CDR1 SGHAT and CDR2 FQDESV (reference sequence). This CDR3 is built from 15 residues. The CDR3 nucleotides are TGTGCCAGCAGCTTAGCGTCGGGGACAACAGATACGCAGTATTTT. Amino acid sequence: CASSLASGTTDTQYF. Full variable domain (missing parts from reference TRBV11-1 and TRBJ2-3): EAEVAQSPRYKITEKSQAVAFWCDPISGHATLYWYRQILGQGPELLVQFQDESVVDDSQLPKDRFSAERLKGVDSTLKIQPAELGDSAMYLCASSLASGTTDTQYFGPGTRLTVL.

Written as DNA, the CDR3 is TGTGCCAGCAGCCCCGGTATGGATACGCAGTATTTT. Its protein product is CASSPGMDTQYF. The chain is built from TRBV13 and TRBJ2-3; D is ambiguous. This CDR3 has 12 amino acids. Germline loops: CDR1 PRHDT, CDR2 FYEKMQ (reference sequence). Trimming left V 5 bases short and J 6 bases short, with 9 bases between.

J is TRBJ1-1 and V is TRBV7-2; D is possibly TRBD1 (5 bases). This CDR3 has 15 residues. The germline V gene has CDR1 SGHTA and CDR2 FQGNSA. V was shortened by 5 bases and J by 2 bases, with 15 bases between the two germline ends. The CDR3 DNA reads as TGTGCCAGCAGCGAAAAGCAGGGTATAAACACTGAAGCTTTCTTT. Amino acid sequence: CASSEKQGINTEAFF. Based on the CDR3 plus reference TRBV7-2 and TRBJ1-1, the full variable domain is GAGVSQSPSNKVTEKGKDVELRCDPISGHTALYWYRQSLGQGLEFLIYFQGNSAPDKSGLPSDRFSAERTGGSVSTLTIQRTQQEDSAVYLCASSEKQGINTEAFFGQGTRLTVV.

This clonotype has just one count. CDR3 amino acids: CASSFTGGLRETQYF. CDR3 coding DNA: TGTGCCAGCAGCTTCACCGGGGGGCTTCGAGAGACCCAGTACTTC. V gene TRBV7-3 combines with J gene TRBJ2-5; TRBD2 might be the D (7 bases). V was pared by 3 bases and J by 4 bases, with 15 bases between. The CDR3 has 15 amino acids. In germline, CDR1 is SGHTA, CDR2 FQGTGA.

This clonotype was recorded only once. The chain uses TRBV6-6 and TRBJ2-5, with 10 nucleotides matching TRBD2. Germline lookup yields CDR1 MNHNY and CDR2 SVGAGI (reference sequence). The CDR3 covers 15 residues. V shed 1 base and J 5 bases; nucleotides not matched to a gene: 4. CDR3 in amino acids: CASSYWASGSETQYF. In nucleotides, the CDR3 is TGTGCCAGCAGTTACTGGGCTAGCGGGAGTGAGACCCAGTACTTC.

The genes are TRBV30 and TRBJ1-1; TRBD1 matches 8 bases. Germline lookup yields CDR1 GTSNPN and CDR2 SVGIG (reference sequence). The CDR3 length is 14 residues. V lost 1 base, J lost 6 bases, and 7 bases stayed unmatched. The CDR3 here is CAWSGYRGNPEAFF. DNA of the CDR3: TGTGCCTGGAGTGGTTACAGGGGGAATCCTGAAGCTTTCTTT. The variable domain in full, with the rest retrieved from reference TRBV30 and TRBJ1-1, is SQTIHQWPATLVQPVGSPLSLECTVEGTSNPNLYWYRQAAGRGLQLLFYSVGIGQISSEVPQNLSASRPQDRQFILSSKKLLLSDSGFYLCAWSGYRGNPEAFFGQGTRLTVV.

The chain is built from TRBV12-3 or TRBV12-4 and TRBJ2-5; 9 bases align to TRBD2. The CDR3 is 14 residues long. Unmatched junction bases numbered 6, after V lost 5 bases and J lost 5 bases. In nucleotides, the CDR3 is TGTGCCAGCAGTGATAGCGGGGGCGAGGAGACCCAGTACTTC. This codes for CASSDSGGEETQYF.

The chain combines TRBV25-1 with TRBJ2-2, with D tentatively TRBD1 or TRBD2 (5 bases each). The CDR3 runs to 14 residues. Looked up from germline, CDR1 is MGHDK and CDR2 is SYGVNS. Trimming took 8 bases from V and 7 from J, leaving 17 bases between them. This chain's CDR3 is CASEGKGGIGELFF. CDR3 sequence (DNA): TGTGCCAGCGAGGGGAAGGGCGGTATCGGGGAGCTGTTTTTT.